The T cell receptor (beta chain) under discussion was sequenced for a study of identical twins listed by TCRdb under 2016. Describing the broader study: The study deep-sequenced TCR alpha and beta repertoires from monozygotic twins, unrelated adults of various ages and cord blood to test whether fetal clonotypes persist. Replicate twin experiments were performed at different times using different library preparation protocols to rule out contamination.

Only healthy Caucasian donors were included. Three unrelated non-twin adults were additionally sequenced: a male aged 18 to 30, a male aged 50 to 60 and a female aged 50 to 60. Using Miltenyi CD45RO+ enrichment and human naive T-cell isolation kits, memory (CD45RO+) and naive T cells were isolated from PBMC. Library generation was performed with 5' RACE. Instrument used: Illumina HiSeq 2000. A universal primer binding site was added through template switching, and the final cDNA carried a unique molecular identifier so that TCR cDNA molecules could be counted accurately. Specific primers in the conserved constant-segment region were used to synthesize first-strand cDNA for the TCR alpha and beta chains. To control for contamination, every cDNA library was double barcoded, receiving both a SMART-Mk sample barcode and Illumina barcodes. TruSeq adapter sequences, together with Illumina sample barcodes, were added in two successive PCR steps. TCR alpha and beta cDNA libraries were sequenced on the Illumina HiSeq platform with custom primers. Per the source publication's procedure: Unique molecular identifiers were extracted from raw reads with MiGEC, and CDR3 positions were determined with MiXCR. For each individual, recombination models were inferred using an EM algorithm with the repgenHMM and IGoR tools. The tcR package in R was used for shared clonotype analysis, with sharing normalized by the product of cloneset sizes. To study raw recombination without the effects of thymic and clonal selection, out-of-frame nonproductive sequences were analyzed. TCRdb reprocessing: public reads trimmed at Q25 with fastp, clones called with MiXCR, in-frame beta chains kept. One record per CDR3 amino acid sequence lists the most common genes and DNA. Here the V and J calls rest on TCRdb's processing, not on the authors' analysis. This sample lists 400,000 to 500,000 distinct CDR3 sequences; less than 20% were detected once. Approximately 12% of the sample lies in the top ten.

Reading from cysteine to phenylalanine, the CDR3 counts 14 amino acids. Only the CDR3 portion is preserved as DNA: 42 bases, with reading frame beginning at the first base. The germline V gene (reference sequence) gives CDR1 as DFQATT and CDR2 as SNEGSKA. V sheds 3 bases and J sheds 4 bases, leaving 12 bases between their ends. This clonotype has at least ten counts. This clone's antigen is unknown. The input lacks base qualities; no much larger clone sits a single base away. Overall study outcomes, separate from this receptor: Invariant T cells such as MAIT and iNKT could partly confound zero-insertion analyses, though diverse VJ usage argued against this for most clonotypes. A weaker excess of twin sharing was found in beta out-of-frame sequences because the signal-to-noise ratio was lowered by fewer shared sequences. Because the same donors could not be followed over many years, the conclusions depended on cross-sectional statistical analysis. Fewer insertions were carried by abundant cord blood beta clonotypes; a weaker similar trend was observed in young adult naive repertoires, while no such trend was observed in memory repertoires. Out-of-frame TCR alpha sequences shared between twins showed an excess of low generation-probability sequences compared with coincidental sharing between unrelated individuals. In monozygotic twins, recombination models systematically underestimated out-of-frame TCR alpha sharing, but the models matched the sharing seen between unrelated individuals.

The sample was naive T cells sorted from blood. Per the publication, the cell subset or site label means: cells isolated with a human naive T-cell isolation kit. The clonotype was recovered from a man aged 50-59 years in good health. The rearranged segments are TRBV20-1 and TRBJ2-2; the D gene cannot be resolved reliably. The CDR3 amino acid sequence is: CSASDRGITGELFF. At the DNA level, the sequence is TGCAGTGCTAGCGACCGTGGGATCACCGGGGAGCTGTTTTTT.